This TCR beta chain is from a study of blood T cell repertoires in COVID-19. This CDR3 comprises 15 residues. Trimming cost V 3 bases and J 3 bases, with 13 bases left between them. Germline V gene data show CDR1 as KGHDR and CDR2 as SFDVKD. How the authors handled the data: It was from reference gene primer amplification that nucleated cell counts were estimated. The repertoire was sequenced with immunoSEQ multiplex PCR; TCRdb's copy has only in-frame clones and lacks some. V, J and clone size are those of that table, while D and trimming were read from the DNA. The table shows about 280,000 clones, with 88% occurring only once.

The sample comprised peripheral blood. The TCR originated in a woman aged 25-40 years with COVID-19, enrolled during active disease. The J gene is TRBJ2-5, the V gene TRBV24-1, with a possible D match to TRBD2 (6 bases). CDR3 residues: CATSDPRGGKETQYF. The CDR3, as DNA: TGTGCCACCAGTGATCCTCGGGGAGGAAAAGAGACCCAGTACTTC.